The clone carrying this TCR beta chain came up a few times. Its antigen remains unidentified. V dropped 3 bases and J dropped 5; count of bases not matched to a gene: 8. Per germline, CDR1 SGDLS and CDR2 YYNGEE. The CDR3 consists of 15 residues. This entry is derived from a study of blood T cells in healthy people across ages. Findings of the study overall: A roughly linear fall in TCR beta diversity per million T cells was seen with increasing age.

A second 7 to 11 cycle PCR used barcoded and J-beta primers. The authors tagged each cDNA molecule using a template-switch adaptor with 12 random nucleotides. TCRdb ran MiXCR on the 5' RACE reads and lists one entry per CDR3 protein. The sample consists of hundreds of thousands of distinct CDR3 sequences, around 20% of them appearing once. The rearrangement links TRBV9 to TRBJ2-5; 9 bases map to TRBD1. This clonotype was obtained from a man between 65 and 79 years old in good health. Sequencing was performed on blood. This CDR3 is CASSAGTGISETQYF. The CDR3, as DNA: TGTGCCAGCAGCGCAGGGACAGGGATCAGCGAGACCCAGTACTTC.